The rows below give T cell receptor beta chains drawn from one sample of a study of cytomegalovirus exposure and HLA in healthy donors. TCRdb's table, derived via immunoSEQ multiplex PCR, lists solely in-frame clones and lacks some. The sample shows around 150,000 clones, 70% to 80% of them seen only once. The sample comprised PBMCs. The source is a man aged 25-45 years in good health and CMV-seronegative. The CDR3 runs from the conserved cysteine through the conserved F or W.

TRBJ2-1	TRBV30	CAWRRRLENEQFF
TRBJ1-1	TRBV6-4	CASSDGDRAEAFF
TRBJ2-2	TRBV30	CAWSVLGGAGELFF
TRBJ1-1	TRBV7-6	CASSSTGVNTEAFF
TRBJ2-1	TRBV5-4	CASSPDRGTYNEQFF
TRBJ2-7	TRBV5-8	CASSSVAGWMGEQYF
TRBJ2-1	TRBV28	CASSRAPGQGLDNEQFF
TRBJ2-5	TRBV6-5	CASSYFSAGAKETQYF
TRBJ2-7	TRBV6-1	CASSFSTANYEQYF
TRBJ1-2	TRBV28	CASSYRAGYYGYTF
TRBJ1-4	TRBV5-1	CASTQGQLSGEKLFF
TRBJ2-3	TRBV10-3	CAISEGQGPREDTQYF
TRBJ2-1	TRBV29-1	CSATGARDRKDNEQFF
TRBJ1-2	TRBV6-1	CASSEARGQDYGYTF
TRBJ2-1	TRBV6-6	CASIGGTYNEQFF
TRBJ2-2	TRBV7-7	CASSPRTGGYTGELFF
TRBJ2-1	TRBV6-5	CASSYSWRELRGEQFF
TRBJ2-2	TRBV5-1	CASSPPGQGVTGELFF
TRBJ1-2	TRBV13	CASRPRAGELFYGYTF
TRBJ2-7	TRBV7-8	CASSLEGGSSYEQYF
TRBJ2-5	TRBV5-4	CASSVEGGSTPETQYF
TRBJ2-4	TRBV6-5	CASRDSSGENIQYF
TRBJ2-3	TRBV2	CASSEEVAVTDTQYF